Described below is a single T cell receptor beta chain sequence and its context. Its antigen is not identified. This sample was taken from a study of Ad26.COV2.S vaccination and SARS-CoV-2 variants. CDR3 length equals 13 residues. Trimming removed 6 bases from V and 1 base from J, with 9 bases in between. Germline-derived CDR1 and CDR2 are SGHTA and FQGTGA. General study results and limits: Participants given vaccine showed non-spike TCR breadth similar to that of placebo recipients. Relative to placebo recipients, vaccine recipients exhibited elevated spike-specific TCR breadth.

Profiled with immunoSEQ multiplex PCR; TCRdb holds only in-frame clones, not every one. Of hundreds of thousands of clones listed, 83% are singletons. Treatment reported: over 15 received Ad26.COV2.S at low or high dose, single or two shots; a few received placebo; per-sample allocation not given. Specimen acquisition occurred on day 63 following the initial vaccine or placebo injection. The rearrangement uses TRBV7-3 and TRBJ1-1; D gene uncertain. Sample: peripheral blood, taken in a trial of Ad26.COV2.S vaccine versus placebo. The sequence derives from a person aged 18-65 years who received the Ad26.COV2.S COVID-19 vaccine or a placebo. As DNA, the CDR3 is TGTGCCAGCAGGAAGATGGGGAACACTGAAGCTTTCTTT. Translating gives CASRKMGNTEAFF.